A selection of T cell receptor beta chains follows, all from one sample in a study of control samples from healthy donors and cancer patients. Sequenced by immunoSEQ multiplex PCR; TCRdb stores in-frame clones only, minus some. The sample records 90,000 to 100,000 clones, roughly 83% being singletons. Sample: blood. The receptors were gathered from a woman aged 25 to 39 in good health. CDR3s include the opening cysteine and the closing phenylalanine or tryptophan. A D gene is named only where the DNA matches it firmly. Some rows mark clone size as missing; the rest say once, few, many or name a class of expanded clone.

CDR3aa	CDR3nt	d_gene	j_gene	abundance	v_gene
CASMGQNNYGYTF	TGTGCCAGCATGGGACAGAATAACTATGGCTACACCTTC	TRBD1	TRBJ1-2	.	TRBV2
CASSQDNPGTVTYEQYF	TGTGCCAGCAGCCAAGATAACCCCGGGACGGTGACCTACGAGCAGTACTTC	.	TRBJ2-7	.	TRBV3-1/TRBV3-2
CASSQDLAGAGDEQFF	TGTGCCAGCAGCCAAGATCTGGCGGGGGCGGGGGATGAGCAGTTCTTC	.	TRBJ2-1	.	TRBV3-1/TRBV3-2
CASSDRDGQETQYF	TGCGCCAGCAGTGATCGGGACGGACAAGAGACCCAGTACTTC	.	TRBJ2-5	.	TRBV10-1
CASSFTGAPNYGYTF	TGTGCCAGCAGCTTTACAGGGGCTCCTAACTATGGCTACACCTTC	TRBD1	TRBJ1-2	.	TRBV5-4
CASSESGANIQYF	TGCGCCAGCAGCGAGTCGGGGGCAAACATTCAGTACTTC	.	TRBJ2-4	once	TRBV5-1
CASSLAGGHEAFF	TGTGCCAGCAGCTTGGCGGGGGGTCATGAAGCTTTCTTT	.	TRBJ1-1	.	TRBV5-4
CSVEERAGAGYTF	TGCAGCGTTGAAGAGAGGGCAGGGGCTGGCTACACCTTC	.	TRBJ1-2	once	TRBV29-1
CASSLNTEAFF	TGTGCCAGCAGCTTGAACACTGAAGCTTTCTTT	.	TRBJ1-1	few	TRBV5-4
CAWRLGEGGQYF	TGTGCCTGGAGACTCGGGGAGGGCGGGCAGTACTTC	TRBD2	TRBJ2-7	.	TRBV30
CASSESVGFNSPLHF	TGTGCCAGCAGTGAGAGCGTGGGGTTTAATTCACCCCTCCACTTT	.	TRBJ1-6	.	TRBV6-4
CASSPDREPSYEQYF	TGTGCCAGCAGTCCAGACCGCGAGCCCTCCTACGAGCAGTACTTC	.	TRBJ2-7	.	TRBV5-5
CASSLDRVGNEQFF	TGTGCCAGCTCCCTCGACAGGGTCGGCAATGAGCAGTTCTTC	TRBD1	TRBJ2-1	.	TRBV18
CAISDGHGGGQPQHF	TGTGCCATCAGTGATGGCCACGGTGGAGGTCAGCCCCAGCATTTT	.	TRBJ1-5	.	TRBV10-3
CASSRLVGEGTDTQYF	TGTGCCAGCAGCCGACTAGTAGGGGAGGGCACAGATACGCAGTATTTT	.	TRBJ2-3	once	TRBV7-9
CASSSGQGENQPQHF	TGTGCCAGCAGCTCGGGACAGGGGGAAAATCAGCCCCAGCATTTT	TRBD1	TRBJ1-5	.	TRBV5-8
CASAAWGTSYNEQFF	TGTGCCAGTGCCGCGTGGGGGACTTCTTACAATGAGCAGTTCTTC	.	TRBJ2-1	.	TRBV7-7
CASTGLNEQFF	TGTGCCAGCACGGGGTTGAATGAGCAGTTCTTC	.	TRBJ2-1	.	TRBV6-5
CASSLGTNTEAFF	TGTGCCAGCAGCTTAGGGACCAACACTGAAGCTTTCTTT	.	TRBJ1-1	.	TRBV11-3
CASSNSLRVSETQYF	TGTGCCAGCAGCAATAGTCTAAGGGTTTCGGAGACCCAGTACTTC	.	TRBJ2-5	.	TRBV5-6
CASSYVSGGVEETQYF	TGTGCCAGCAGTTACGTGAGTGGAGGGGTAGAAGAGACCCAGTACTTC	.	TRBJ2-5	once	TRBV6-2/TRBV6-3
CASSLGGYQPQHF	TGTGCCAGCAGCTTAGGGGGCTATCAGCCCCAGCATTTT	.	TRBJ1-5	.	TRBV11-2
CASSVRGDRGAGNTIYF	TGTGCCAGCAGCGTAAGGGGGGACAGGGGAGCTGGAAACACCATATATTTT	TRBD1	TRBJ1-3	.	TRBV9
CASSPHRTQYF	TGTGCCAGCAGCCCTCATAGAACGCAGTATTTT	.	TRBJ2-3	.	TRBV12-3/TRBV12-4
CASSPEEASTDTQYF	TGTGCCAGCAGTCCAGAGGAGGCTAGCACAGATACGCAGTATTTT	.	TRBJ2-3	.	TRBV27
CASSGPARAGNTEAFF	TGTGCCAGCAGTGGGCCAGCGCGGGCCGGGAACACTGAAGCTTTCTTT	.	TRBJ1-1	once	TRBV6-2/TRBV6-3
CASSPGYRGGTEAFF	TGTGCCAGCTCACCAGGTTACAGGGGAGGCACTGAAGCTTTCTTT	TRBD1	TRBJ1-1	.	TRBV18
CASRPGPVWDTQYF	TGTGCCAGCAGGCCGGGACCTGTTTGGGATACGCAGTATTTT	.	TRBJ2-3	many	TRBV2
CASSKARTGGSGANVLTF	TGTGCCAGCAGCAAAGCGCGGACAGGGGGATCTGGGGCCAACGTCCTGACTTTC	.	TRBJ2-6	.	TRBV21-1
CASWVRQTQYF	TGTGCCAGCTGGGTGCGTCAGACCCAGTACTTC	.	TRBJ2-5	.	TRBV6-5
CASSHRQNTEAFF	TGTGCCAGCAGCCACCGACAGAACACTGAAGCTTTCTTT	.	TRBJ1-1	.	TRBV3-1/TRBV3-2
CASSLSRGTNYGYTF	TGTGCCAGCAGTTTATCTAGGGGGACCAACTATGGCTACACCTTC	.	TRBJ1-2	.	TRBV27
CASSEGQGSNTGELFF	TGTGCCAGCAGTGAAGGGCAGGGTTCGAACACCGGGGAGCTGTTTTTT	.	TRBJ2-2	.	TRBV6-1
CASSVQGRYDNEQFF	TGTGCCAGCAGTGTTCAGGGGAGGTACGACAATGAGCAGTTCTTC	.	TRBJ2-1	.	TRBV2
CASSVDPGGRIGELFF	TGTGCCAGCAGCGTAGACCCCGGGGGGCGTATCGGGGAGCTGTTTTTT	.	TRBJ2-2	.	TRBV9
CASSLKGSMNTEAFF	TGTGCCAGCAGCTTAAAAGGGTCAATGAACACTGAAGCTTTCTTT	.	TRBJ1-1	.	TRBV7-9
CASSLQNYEQYF	TGTGCCAGCAGCTTGCAGAACTACGAGCAGTACTTC	.	TRBJ2-7	few	TRBV5-6
CASRPDRGANYGYTF	TGTGCCAGCAGACCTGACAGGGGGGCTAACTATGGCTACACCTTC	TRBD1	TRBJ1-2	.	TRBV7-9
CASSVEASGGREQFF	TGTGCCAGCAGCGTAGAGGCTAGCGGGGGCAGGGAGCAGTTCTTC	TRBD2	TRBJ2-1	.	TRBV9
CASSPLGGGQETQYF	TGTGCCAGCAGCCCCCTGGGGGGCGGCCAAGAGACCCAGTACTTC	.	TRBJ2-5	once	TRBV7-7
CASSLTTGFPTEAFF	TGCGCCAGCAGCTTGACGACAGGGTTTCCGACTGAAGCTTTCTTT	TRBD1	TRBJ1-1	.	TRBV5-1
CASSRGQPNQPQHF	TGTGCCAGCAGCCGGGGACAGCCCAATCAGCCCCAGCATTTT	TRBD1	TRBJ1-5	.	TRBV5-5
CASSKVGQGFGELFF	TGTGCCAGCAGCAAAGTGGGACAGGGTTTCGGGGAGCTGTTTTTT	.	TRBJ2-2	.	TRBV21-1
CASSLSWGGREAFF	TGTGCCAGCAGTTTATCTTGGGGAGGGCGTGAAGCTTTCTTT	.	TRBJ1-1	.	TRBV27
CASSKRTTSIEQYF	TGTGCCAGCAGCAAACGGACTACGAGCATCGAGCAGTACTTC	.	TRBJ2-7	.	TRBV3-1/TRBV3-2
CASSLGGPYNSPLHF	TGTGCCAGCAGCCTCGGGGGGCCCTATAATTCACCCCTCCACTTT	.	TRBJ1-6	.	TRBV27
CASSFPKNRGGRVVTEAFF	TGTGCCAGCAGCTTTCCTAAGAATAGAGGGGGCCGGGTGGTCACTGAAGCTTTCTTT	TRBD1	TRBJ1-1	.	TRBV11-3
CASSGGGYNEQFF	TGTGCCAGCAGTGGGGGGGGCTACAATGAGCAGTTCTTC	TRBD2	TRBJ2-1	once	TRBV2
CAISEDRVSPLHF	TGTGCCATCAGTGAGGACAGGGTTTCACCCCTCCACTTT	TRBD1	TRBJ1-6	.	TRBV10-3
CASSLAPGLAGTHTDTQYF	TGCGCCAGCAGCTTGGCTCCGGGACTAGCGGGGACCCACACAGATACGCAGTATTTT	TRBD2	TRBJ2-3	.	TRBV5-1
CAALGIWDNSPLHF	TGTGCCGCATTAGGGATTTGGGACAATTCACCCCTCCACTTT	.	TRBJ1-6	.	TRBV28
CAISESTRGAGETQYF	TGTGCCATCAGTGAGTCGACTAGGGGGGCTGGAGAGACCCAGTACTTC	.	TRBJ2-5	.	TRBV10-3
CASSPGLGNQPQHF	TGTGCCAGCAGCCCAGGGTTAGGGAATCAGCCCCAGCATTTT	.	TRBJ1-5	.	TRBV5-4